This entry lists 28 T cell receptor beta chains sequenced from one sample in a study of somatic mutations in cytotoxic T cells in rheumatoid arthritis. Sequencing was performed with immunoSEQ multiplex PCR; in TCRdb, only in-frame clones are kept and a portion is missing. The sample shows about 12,000 clones, over 70% of them seen only once. Material for sequencing was CD8+ T cells sorted from blood. The receptor set was obtained from a man in his sixties or seventies in good health.

The genes are TRBV7-8 and TRBJ2-7, with D possibly being TRBD2 (5 bases). CDR3 length: 15 amino acids. The germline V and J ends were trimmed by 5 bases and 2 bases, with 16 bases remaining between them. Germline V gene lookup returns CDR1 SGHVS and CDR2 FQNEAQ. The CDR3 DNA is TGTGCCAGCAGCCCAGGAGAGGGAAGGACCTACGAGCAGTACTTC. Translating gives CASSPGEGRTYEQYF.

V usage is TRBV27 and J usage is TRBJ2-7; D gene unclear. V lost 2 bases to trimming and J lost 0 bases, with 11 bases between them. Germline lookup yields CDR1 MNHEY and CDR2 SMNVEV (reference sequence). This CDR3 is 15 amino acids long. CDR3 amino acids: CASSLPGSPSYEQYF. The CDR3 DNA reads as TGTGCCAGCAGTTTACCGGGTTCCCCCTCCTACGAGCAGTACTTC.

Sample share makes this clone medium-sized. This sequence joins TRBV19 and TRBJ1-2; D is unresolved. This CDR3 comprises 13 residues. In germline, CDR1 is LNHDA, CDR2 SQIVND (reference sequence). V lost 1 base, J lost 3 bases, and 6 bases lay in between. The CDR3 DNA sequence: TGTGCCAGTAGTATAGGGGCGCACTATGGCTACACCTTC. Its translation is CASSIGAHYGYTF.

A few counts support this clone. The chain recombines TRBV27 with TRBJ2-7, with D perhaps matching TRBD2 (6 bases). CDR3 length equals 13 residues. Trimming took 10 bases from V and 0 from J, leaving 13 bases between them. Germline CDR1 reads MNHEY; CDR2 reads SMNVEV (reference sequence). CDR3 nucleotides: TGTGCCACCTTAGCGGACAACTCCTACGAGCAGTACTTC. Translated: CATLADNSYEQYF.

CDR3 coding DNA: TGTGCCAGTAGTATAGGTGACGGTGAAGCTTTCTTT. This gives the protein CASSIGDGEAFF. The V call is TRBV19, the J call TRBJ1-1; unclear D gene. Trimming left V 1 base short and J 7 bases short, with 7 bases between. The CDR3 contains 12 residues. The germline gives CDR1 LNHDA, CDR2 SQIVND (reference sequence). Using reference TRBV19 and TRBJ1-1 for the parts outside the CDR3, the full variable domain is DGGITQSPKYLFRKEGQNVTLSCEQNLNHDAMYWYRQDPGQGLRLIYYSQIVNDFQKGDIAEGYSVSREKKESFPLTVTSAQKNPTAFYLCASSIGDGEAFFGQGTRLTVV.

The rearrangement joins TRBV7-2 to TRBJ1-5; 8 bases match TRBD1. Germline V gene lookup returns CDR1 SGHTA and CDR2 FQGNSA. With V trimmed by 5 bases and J by 4 bases, 10 bases remained unmatched. The CDR3 has 16 amino acids. The CDR3 DNA is TGTGCCAGCAGCCTAATTGGGACAGGAACAAATCAGCCCCAGCATTTT. Translating gives CASSLIGTGTNQPQHF.

Relative to its sample, this clone is medium-sized. The chain uses TRBV6-4 and TRBJ1-1; 9 bases are a match to TRBD1. In germline, CDR1 is MRHNA, CDR2 SNTAGT. J was trimmed by 5 bases and V by 7 bases; bases with no gene match: 8. CDR3 length: 14 amino acids. The CDR3 reads CASKEGQGMTEAFF. The CDR3 DNA is TGTGCCAGCAAAGAGGGACAGGGAATGACTGAAGCTTTCTTT.

This rearrangement joins TRBV9 to TRBJ1-4; 7 bases match TRBD1. CDR1 is SGDLS, CDR2 YYNGEE, per germline. V lost 4 bases to trimming and J lost 13 bases; unmatched junction nucleotides: 16. The CDR3 runs 15 residues. This CDR3 reads CASSPKGTVDRPLFF. CDR3 nucleotides: TGTGCCAGCAGCCCAAAAGGGACAGTCGATAGGCCACTGTTTTTT.

The V call is TRBV9, the J call TRBJ2-2; D gene unclear. The CDR3 is made up of 13 amino acids. Trimming took off 3 bases at V and 7 bases at J, with 10 bases between the two ends. Germline assignment: CDR1 SGDLS and CDR2 YYNGEE. DNA of the CDR3: TGTGCCAGCAGCGCCCTAGGTAGCGGGGAGCTGTTTTTT. The encoded protein is CASSALGSGELFF.

The genes are TRBV10-3 and TRBJ1-5; possible D gene TRBD1, 6 bases. Germline V gene sequence: CDR1 ENHRY, CDR2 SYGVKD. The CDR3 has 15 residues. V was pared by 1 base and J by 6 bases, with 13 bases between. Here the CDR3 reads CAISELGEGGQPQHF. Written as DNA, the CDR3 is TGTGCCATCAGTGAGTTGGGGGAAGGGGGTCAGCCCCAGCATTTT.

This chain joins TRBV30 and TRBJ2-7; TRBD1 is a possible D gene (6 bases). This CDR3 has 14 amino acids. V gave up 4 bases and J gave up 1 base, with 14 bases separating them. Germline V gene sequence: CDR1 GTSNPN, CDR2 SVGIG (reference sequence). In DNA form, the CDR3 reads TGTGCCTGGAACTCACGGGACACTTCCTACGAGCAGTACTTC. Amino acids: CAWNSRDTSYEQYF. Drawing the rest from reference TRBV30 and TRBJ2-7, the complete variable domain is SQTIHQWPATLVQPVGSPLSLECTVEGTSNPNLYWYRQAAGRGLQLLFYSVGIGQISSEVPQNLSASRPQDRQFILSSKKLLLSDSGFYLCAWNSRDTSYEQYFGPGTRLTVT.

This chain connects TRBV28 to TRBJ1-5, with D unclear. V was clipped by 3 bases and J by 6 bases, with 6 bases between them. This CDR3 spans 12 amino acids. CDR1 and CDR2 (germline): MDHEN, SYDVKM. CDR3 bases: TGTGCCAGCAGTTTCTTAATTCAGCCCCAGCATTTT. This translates into CASSFLIQPQHF. The whole variable domain, remainder taken from reference TRBV28 and TRBJ1-5, is DVKVTQSSRYLVKRTGEKVFLECVQDMDHENMFWYRQDPGLGLRLIYFSYDVKMKEKGDIPEGYSVSREKKERFSLILESASTNQTSMYLCASSFLIQPQHFGDGTRLSIL.

Concerning this clone itself: This specimen includes other DNA sequences encoding the same CDR3. This sequence joins TRBV6-4 and TRBJ2-7; D gene uncertain. Germline CDR1 is MRHNA and CDR2 is SNTAGT. This CDR3 spans 13 amino acids. V lost 6 bases to trimming and J lost 7 bases, with 16 bases between them. This CDR3 is CASSSGLRGEQYF. CDR3 bases: TGTGCCAGCAGCTCGGGCCTTCGTGGGGAGCAGTACTTC.

This clone is medium-sized in the sample. This chain connects TRBV7-9 to TRBJ2-7; weak D call: TRBD2 (6 bases). The CDR3 spans 14 residues. V was cut by 4 bases and J by 0 bases, with 10 bases left in between. Germline-derived CDR1 and CDR2 are SEHNR and FQNEAQ (reference sequence). The CDR3 coding sequence is TGTGCCAGCAGCTCCCTTAGCGGCTCCTACGAGCAGTACTTC. It encodes CASSSLSGSYEQYF.

V gene TRBV5-4 combines with J gene TRBJ2-3; D is possibly TRBD1 or TRBD2 (6 bases each). Trimming took off 9 bases at V and 3 bases at J, with 14 bases between the two ends. Per the germline V gene, CDR1 is SGHNT and CDR2 is YYREEE (reference sequence). This CDR3 spans 13 amino acids. CDR3 amino acids: CATGGGPTDTQYF. DNA of the CDR3: TGTGCCACCGGAGGGGGGCCGACAGATACGCAGTATTTT.

J is TRBJ2-3 and V is TRBV5-4, with TRBD2 matching over 9 bases. CDR3 length: 16 amino acids. CDR1 and CDR2 from the germline V gene are SGHNT and YYREEE (reference sequence). The V segment lost 0 bases and the J segment 3 bases; nucleotides outside the gene matches: 5. This CDR3 reads CASSLAASGVTDTQYF. Here the CDR3 DNA reads TGTGCCAGCAGCTTGGCCGCTAGCGGGGTAACAGATACGCAGTATTTT.

This sequence joins TRBV30 and TRBJ1-1; perhaps TRBD1 as D (6 bases). The CDR3 consists of 15 residues. Trimming cost V 5 bases and J 3 bases, with 19 bases left between them. Germline V gene data show CDR1 as GTSNPN and CDR2 as SVGIG (reference sequence). CDR3 in DNA: TGTGCCTGGGGGGGGGCAGGGATTGATGACACTGAAGCTTTCTTT. Its protein product is CAWGGAGIDDTEAFF.

This chain links TRBV9 with TRBJ2-1; 12 bases agree with TRBD2. V lost 3 bases to trimming and J lost 3 bases; unmatched junction nucleotides: 4. The CDR3 sequence is 16 residues long. The germline V gene has CDR1 SGDLS and CDR2 YYNGEE. The DNA of the CDR3 is TGTGCCAGCAGCGCTAGCGGGAGGGTCATCTACAATGAGCAGTTCTTC. Residues: CASSASGRVIYNEQFF.

There are a few counts of this clone. At one boundary the junction diverges from the germline segment, which might be a read error. This chain joins TRBV7-7 and TRBJ2-2; D assignment may be TRBD1 or TRBD2 (5 bases each). CDR1 is SSHAT and CDR2 is FNYEAQ in the germline V gene (reference sequence). The CDR3 contains 14 residues. The CDR3 spells CASSLAGGTGELFF. The CDR3 region has the DNA TGTGCTAGCAGCTTAGCTGGGGGCACCGGGGAGCTGTTTTTT.

The V call is TRBV9, the J call TRBJ2-5; no clear D. V shed 4 bases and J shed 5 bases, with 21 bases lying between them. The V gene's germline CDR1 is SGDLS and CDR2 YYNGEE. CDR3 length: 16 residues. The CDR3 reads CASSPDEGKAAETQYF. In nucleotides, the CDR3 is TGTGCCAGCAGCCCCGATGAAGGGAAAGCCGCCGAGACCCAGTACTTC. Together with reference TRBV9 and TRBJ2-5, the CDR3 gives the full variable domain: DSGVTQTPKHLITATGQRVTLRCSPRSGDLSVYWYQQSLDQGLQFLIQYYNGEERAKGNILERFSAQQFPDLHSELNLSSLELGDSALYFCASSPDEGKAAETQYFGPGTRLLVL.

The gene calls are TRBV14 and TRBJ1-2; tentative D call: TRBD1 (5 bases). CDR1 is SGHDN and CDR2 is FVKESK in the germline V gene. V lost 6 bases and J lost 1, with 15 bases in between. CDR3 length: 15 residues. The CDR3: CASRVPDTRNYGYTF. CDR3 sequence (DNA): TGTGCCAGCAGGGTCCCGGACACCCGTAACTATGGCTACACCTTC. Variable domain in full (rest from reference TRBV14 and TRBJ1-2): EAGVTQFPSHSVIEKGQTVTLRCDPISGHDNLYWYRRVMGKEIKFLLHFVKESKQDESGMPNNRFLAERTGGTYSTLKVQPAELEDSGVYFCASRVPDTRNYGYTFGSGTRLTVV.

The chain uses TRBV6-6 and TRBJ1-5; D is unclear. CDR1 and CDR2 from the germline V gene are MNHNY and SVGAGI (reference sequence). This CDR3 contains 13 residues. V lost 0 bases to trimming and J lost 5 bases, with 5 bases between them. This CDR3 reads CASSYSPYQPQHF. The CDR3 DNA follows: TGTGCCAGCAGTTACTCGCCTTATCAGCCCCAGCATTTT.

In its sample, this clone was seen a few times. CDR3 coding DNA: TGTGCCAGTAGTATCTCTGTTCGCCCCGTGGGCAATCAGCCCCAGCATTTT. Translation gives CASSISVRPVGNQPQHF. The chain recombines TRBV19 with TRBJ1-5, with D uncertain. The CDR3 has 17 amino acids. V was trimmed by 3 bases and J by 2 bases, leaving 17 bases between them. Germline-derived CDR1 and CDR2 are LNHDA and SQIVND (reference sequence).

J is TRBJ2-7 and V is TRBV2; tentative D call: TRBD1 (5 bases). CDR3 size: 12 residues. The germline V and J ends were trimmed by 7 bases and 4 bases, with 11 bases remaining between them. Germline V lookup: CDR1 SNHLY, CDR2 FYNNEI. CDR3 sequence reads: CASKEKGYEQYF. The CDR3 bases are TGTGCCAGCAAGGAGAAGGGGTACGAGCAGTACTTC. The full variable domain, in which reference TRBV2 and TRBJ2-7 provide the parts outside the CDR3, is EPEVTQTPSHQVTQMGQEVILRCVPISNHLYFYWYRQILGQKVEFLVSFYNNEISEKSEIFDDQFSVERPDGSNFTLKIRSTKLEDSAMYFCASKEKGYEQYFGPGTRLTVT.

The V and J genes are TRBV27 and TRBJ1-1, with D perhaps TRBD1 (6 bases). The CDR3 has 15 residues. Trimming cost V 5 bases and J 0 bases, with 13 bases left between them. Germline V gene data show CDR1 as MNHEY and CDR2 as SMNVEV (reference sequence). The CDR3 loop is CASSAGVIVNTEAFF. In nucleotides, the CDR3 is TGTGCCAGCAGTGCAGGGGTGATAGTGAACACTGAAGCTTTCTTT.

This chain joins TRBV7-9 and TRBJ1-2; 7 positions match TRBD1. The CDR3 runs to 15 residues. V trimming: 4 bases; J trimming: 4 bases; junction bases outside the gene matches: 9. Germline values: CDR1 SEHNR, CDR2 FQNEAQ (reference sequence). CDR3 coding DNA: TGTGCCAGCAGCTCGGCTGGACAGGATCGCTATGGCTACACCTTC. It specifies CASSSAGQDRYGYTF.

The rearrangement links TRBV9 to TRBJ2-1, with 7 positions matching TRBD1. V was clipped by 3 bases and J by 4 bases; unmatched bases: 7. This CDR3 is 15 amino acids long. Germline-derived CDR1 and CDR2 are SGDLS and YYNGEE. Here the CDR3 reads CASSEGQNPYNEQFF. The CDR3 nucleotides read TGTGCCAGCAGCGAGGGACAGAACCCTTACAATGAGCAGTTCTTC. Together with reference TRBV9 and TRBJ2-1, the CDR3 gives the full variable domain: DSGVTQTPKHLITATGQRVTLRCSPRSGDLSVYWYQQSLDQGLQFLIQYYNGEERAKGNILERFSAQQFPDLHSELNLSSLELGDSALYFCASSEGQNPYNEQFFGPGTRLTVL.

The CDR3 protein is CASDSLANYGYTF. The CDR3 DNA sequence: TGTGCCTCCGACAGCCTAGCTAACTATGGCTACACCTTC. The chain carries TRBV30 and TRBJ1-2, with D possibly TRBD1 on 5 matching bases. The CDR3 runs 13 residues. Between the trimmed V and J ends, which lost 7 bases and 0 bases, there was a span of 12 bases. Germline CDR1 reads GTSNPN; CDR2 reads SVGIG (reference sequence).